This passage covers 11 T cell receptor beta chains from one sample sequenced in a study of graft-versus-host responses after intestinal transplantation. Method: immunoSEQ multiplex PCR; TCRdb's copy keeps in-frame clones and lacks some. The table lists 85,000 to 100,000 clones, around 93% of them singletons. No antigen is known for these receptors. The sample was unstimulated CD4+ T cells sorted from spleen or lymph node cells, taken before transplant. These receptors came from a human donor who was the organ donor for an intestinal transplant.

The chain combines TRBV7-2 with TRBJ2-1, with D perhaps TRBD2 (6 bases). This CDR3 comprises 15 residues. Per germline, CDR1 SGHTA and CDR2 FQGNSA. V was cut by 5 bases and J by 0 bases, with 11 bases left in between. CDR3 in DNA: TGTGCCAGCAGCAAAGGACTACCCTCCTACAATGAGCAGTTCTTC. This sequence encodes CASSKGLPSYNEQFF.

This CDR3 is CASSLLGTGNTGELFF. The CDR3, as DNA: TGTGCCAGCAGCTTATTAGGGACTGGGAACACCGGGGAGCTGTTTTTT. The chain couples TRBV7-3 to TRBJ2-2; D is perhaps TRBD2 (6 bases). Trimming took off 2 bases at V and 1 base at J, with 11 bases between the two ends. CDR1 is SGHTA, CDR2 FQGTGA, per germline. This CDR3 region has 16 residues.

The chain links TRBV30 to TRBJ1-1, with a tentative D call TRBD1 (5 bases). There are 12 residues in the CDR3. The germline V gene encodes CDR1 GTSNPN and CDR2 SVGIG (reference sequence). V lost 8 bases and J lost 3, with 13 bases in between. The CDR3: CAGGESYTEAFF. The CDR3 DNA follows: TGTGCCGGGGGGGAAAGTTACACTGAAGCTTTCTTT.

This clone appeared a single time. The chain combines TRBV25-1 with TRBJ1-1; 8 bases are shared with TRBD1. The germline V gene encodes CDR1 MGHDK and CDR2 SYGVNS. The V segment lost 6 bases and the J segment 6 bases; nucleotides outside the gene matches: 9. This CDR3 comprises 14 residues. The CDR3 here is CASSGGQGYSEAFF. The CDR3 DNA reads as TGTGCCAGCAGCGGAGGACAGGGCTACTCTGAAGCTTTCTTT.

V usage is TRBV21-1 and J usage is TRBJ2-7; no DNA check was done on the table's D call, TRBD1. TRBV21-1 is labeled a pseudogene. This CDR3 spans 16 amino acids. CDR3 nucleotide sequence: TGTGCCAGCAGCAAAGCTGGGGGCTATTCATCCTACGAGCAGTACTTC. It is translated as CASSKAGGYSSYEQYF.

This clone was detected once. This chain uses TRBV6-1 with TRBJ1-1, with 9 nucleotides matching TRBD1. Per germline, CDR1 MNHNS and CDR2 SASEGT. The CDR3 runs 13 residues. The V segment lost 8 bases and the J segment 4 bases; nucleotides outside the gene matches: 5. CDR3 DNA sequence: TGTGCCAGCCTACAGGGGGCGGGCACTGAAGCTTTCTTT. Translated, it gives CASLQGAGTEAFF.

The V call is TRBV5-1, the J call TRBJ1-1, with a weak D call TRBD1 (6 bases). Germline loops: CDR1 SGHRS, CDR2 YFSETQ. The CDR3 loop spans 18 amino acids. The ends were cut back, 3 bases at V and 3 bases at J, with 24 bases in the middle. The CDR3 spells CASSSLKPGQRRDTEAFF. The CDR3 DNA follows: TGCGCCAGCAGCTCCCTAAAACCCGGACAGCGGAGAGACACTGAAGCTTTCTTT.

This rearrangement joins TRBV11-3 to TRBJ2-7; D remains ambiguous. Germline CDR1 reads SGHNT; CDR2 reads YENEEA. The V end was cut by 5 bases, the J end by 6 bases, with 20 bases between. The CDR3 has 15 residues. CDR3 loop: CASSPPRVSRVEQYF. CDR3 coding DNA: TGTGCCAGCAGCCCTCCCCGGGTTTCGCGTGTCGAGCAGTACTTC.

This chain uses TRBV4-1 with TRBJ2-1; weak D call: TRBD2 (6 bases). The ends were cut back, 4 bases at V and 4 bases at J, with 8 bases in the middle. This CDR3 comprises 13 residues. CDR1 and CDR2 from the germline V gene are MGHRA and YSYEKL. The CDR3 nucleotides are TGCGCCAGCAGCCGACTAGGATACAATGAGCAGTTCTTC. Translating gives CASSRLGYNEQFF.

The chain joins TRBV7-6 to TRBJ2-1; 8 nucleotides align to TRBD2. Germline values: CDR1 SGHVS, CDR2 FNYEAQ. This CDR3 contains 14 residues. J was trimmed by 8 bases and V by 5 bases; bases with no gene match: 8. The CDR3 here is CASSQFSGSDEQFF. CDR3 nucleotide sequence: TGTGCCAGCAGCCAATTCAGCGGGAGCGATGAGCAGTTCTTC.

The table lists this clone with a few counts. CDR3 loop: CASSVPRGDEKLFF. The DNA for the CDR3 is TGTGCCAGCAGTGTGCCCAGGGGGGATGAAAAACTGTTTTTT. This chain joins TRBV6-1 and TRBJ1-4; 7 bases match TRBD1. Germline CDR1 reads MNHNS; CDR2 reads SASEGT. The CDR3 length is 14 residues. Losses at the gene ends were 4 bases for V and 6 bases for J; bases not matched to a gene: 5.